This T cell receptor beta chain was sequenced for a study of T cells in Graves' hyperthyroidism and ophthalmopathy. This CDR3 spans 15 amino acids. V lost 4 bases and J lost 7; bases outside the gene matches: 7. CDR1 and CDR2 (germline): ENHRY, SYGVKD. This clonotype was found a few times. RNA transcripts were the template for amplifying TCR beta CDR3 regions. An initial round of RT-PCR targeting the TCR CDR3 relied on the HTBI primer set. TCRdb fed the multiplex PCR reads into MiXCR, producing one record per CDR3 protein. The sample yields about 300,000 distinct CDR3 sequences, roughly a fifth seen once.

The chain recombines TRBV10-3 with TRBJ2-2, with 9 nucleotides matching TRBD2. The source is a man aged 50-59 years with Graves' ophthalmopathy. The sequenced material came from blood. The CDR3 sequence is CAISGVAGEDGELFF. CDR3 DNA: TGTGCCATCAGTGGGGTAGCGGGAGAGGACGGGGAGCTGTTTTTT.